The rows below give T cell receptor beta chains drawn from one sample of a study of blood T cells in healthy people across ages. In TCRdb, the 5' RACE reads were re-called with MiXCR into one record per CDR3 protein. The table includes 500,000 to 650,000 distinct CDR3 sequences, about 28% detected once. The data were also submitted as part of a second study, on T cells of mothers and their children.

The specimen was blood. These receptors came from a boy aged 2 to 10 in good health. Each CDR3 is given with its conserved first and last residue. The D gene is left open where the match is weak. Size tells how often a clone was seen (once, few, many) or the class of an expanded clone, and some rows leave it out.

v_gene	j_gene	abundance	d_gene	CDR3aa	CDR3nt
TRBV7-6	TRBJ1-4	-	-	CASSLWGAEEKLFF	TGTGCCAGCAGCTTATGGGGGGCGGAGGAAAAACTGTTTTTT
TRBV5-1	TRBJ2-1	-	TRBD2	CASSLPIPGGDHEQFF	TGCGCCAGCAGCTTGCCCATCCCGGGGGGAGACCATGAGCAGTTCTTC
TRBV6-2/TRBV6-3	TRBJ2-5	-	-	CASSYMRSETQYF	TGTGCCAGCAGTTATATGAGGTCCGAGACCCAGTACTTC
TRBV11-2	TRBJ2-7	few	TRBD2	CASSLGGGSQYF	TGTGCCAGCAGCTTAGGGGGGGGGTCGCAGTACTTC
TRBV20-1	TRBJ1-4	-	-	CSASQGTNEKLFF	TGCAGTGCTAGTCAGGGAACTAATGAAAAACTGTTTTTT
TRBV20-1	TRBJ2-1	-	TRBD1	CSASRTGGLTEQFF	TGCAGTGCTAGTCGGACAGGGGGATTGACTGAGCAGTTCTTC
TRBV29-1	TRBJ2-7	-	TRBD2	CSVLAGEYEQYF	TGCAGCGTTTTAGCGGGAGAGTACGAGCAGTACTTC
TRBV5-1	TRBJ1-3	few	-	CASSEANTIYF	TGCGCCAGCAGCGAGGCAAACACCATATATTTT
TRBV12-5	TRBJ1-1	few	-	CASGLVQVSGARSGTEAFF	TGTGCTAGTGGTTTGGTACAAGTGTCGGGGGCCCGGTCGGGCACTGAAGCTTTCTTT
TRBV7-2	TRBJ2-3	-	TRBD2	CASSLYGSGRFTDTQYF	TGTGCCAGCAGCTTATATGGTAGCGGGAGATTCACAGATACGCAGTATTTT
TRBV29-1	TRBJ2-7	few	-	CSVDEGYEQYF	TGCAGCGTTGACGAGGGGTACGAGCAGTACTTC
TRBV6-2/TRBV6-3	TRBJ1-5	-	TRBD1	CASSYKSWTGDQPQHF	TGTGCCAGCAGCTACAAATCCTGGACAGGGGATCAGCCCCAGCATTTT
TRBV6-6	TRBJ2-1	-	-	CASSTGIGNEQFF	TGTGCCAGCAGTACAGGAATAGGGAATGAGCAGTTCTTC
TRBV15	TRBJ1-2	-	TRBD1	CATSREQGAEAGYTF	TGTGCCACCAGCAGAGAACAGGGGGCGGAGGCTGGCTACACCTTC
TRBV2	TRBJ2-4	few	TRBD2	CASDGGAYIQYF	TGTGCCAGCGACGGGGGGGCCTACATTCAGTACTTC
TRBV12-3/TRBV12-4	TRBJ2-2	-	-	CASSPPYGELFF	TGTGCCAGCAGTCCCCCGTACGGGGAGCTGTTTTTT
TRBV29-1	TRBJ2-4	few	-	CSASGRGKNIQYF	TGCAGCGCCAGTGGTAGAGGCAAAAACATTCAGTACTTC
TRBV12-3/TRBV12-4	TRBJ1-4	-	TRBD1	CASSLRRDSYEKLFF	TGTGCCAGCAGTCTCCGAAGGGACAGCTATGAAAAACTGTTTTTT
TRBV6-2/TRBV6-3	TRBJ2-4	-	TRBD1	CASSYPSGGKNIQYF	TGTGCCAGCAGTTACCCATCAGGGGGCAAAAACATTCAGTACTTC
TRBV12-3/TRBV12-4	TRBJ2-7	-	TRBD1	CASSSTGWSEEQYF	TGTGCCAGCAGTTCGACAGGGTGGTCGGAAGAGCAGTACTTC
TRBV29-1	TRBJ1-1	-	-	CSAPPLGSTAGAFF	TGCAGCGCTCCCCCACTTGGATCTACGGCTGGAGCTTTCTTT
TRBV6-5	TRBJ2-5	-	-	CASSTWGARETQYF	TGTGCCAGCAGTACCTGGGGGGCACGGGAGACCCAGTACTTC
TRBV12-3/TRBV12-4	TRBJ2-7	-	TRBD1	CAGSGTAYEQYF	TGTGCCGGCAGTGGGACAGCATACGAGCAGTACTTC
TRBV18	TRBJ1-3	-	-	CASSPYAAQSSGNTIYF	TGTGCCAGCTCACCATACGCAGCACAGAGCTCTGGAAACACCATATATTTT
TRBV15	TRBJ1-2	-	TRBD1	CATSSGDRKNYGYTF	TGTGCCACCAGCAGCGGGGACAGAAAAAACTATGGCTACACCTTC
TRBV6-6	TRBJ2-7	-	TRBD2	CASSWVIGTSGSEEQYF	TGTGCCAGCAGTTGGGTAATTGGAACTAGCGGGAGCGAAGAGCAGTACTTC
TRBV6-5	TRBJ2-2	-	TRBD1	CASSLHRGQNTGELFF	TGTGCCAGCAGTTTACACAGGGGGCAGAACACCGGGGAGCTGTTTTTT
TRBV25-1	TRBJ1-4	-	-	CASSGSFLGRGEKLFF	TGTGCCAGCAGTGGATCCTTTTTGGGGCGCGGTGAAAAACTGTTTTTT
TRBV24-1	TRBJ2-1	-	-	CATSGGGSYNEQFF	TGTGCCACCAGCGGGGGAGGTTCCTACAATGAGCAGTTCTTC
TRBV27	TRBJ1-4	-	-	CASRSDSEKLFF	TGTGCCAGCAGATCGGACAGTGAAAAACTGTTTTTT
TRBV12-5	TRBJ1-1	-	-	CASGLGMNTEAFF	TGTGCTAGTGGTTTGGGAATGAACACTGAAGCTTTCTTT
TRBV6-4	TRBJ2-6	-	-	CASSDGRASGANVLTF	TGTGCCAGCAGTGACGGACGGGCCTCTGGGGCCAACGTCCTGACTTTC
TRBV6-5	TRBJ2-6	-	-	CATLRANVLTF	TGTGCCACCTTAAGGGCCAACGTCCTGACTTTC
TRBV4-3	TRBJ2-2	few	-	CASSQDREQDGELFF	TGCGCCAGCAGCCAAGATAGAGAACAGGACGGGGAGCTGTTTTTT
TRBV10-2	TRBJ2-7	-	TRBD2	CASSLTSVSSYEQYF	TGCGCCAGCAGCCTAACTAGCGTCAGCTCCTACGAGCAGTACTTC
TRBV21-1	TRBJ1-2	-	-	CVLAPPRAYYGYTF	TGTGTTTTGGCACCCCCGCGGGCGTATTACGGCTACACCTTC
TRBV6-1	TRBJ1-2	-	-	CASREYGYTF	TGTGCCTCGAGGGAGTATGGCTACACCTTC
TRBV20-1	TRBJ2-1	-	-	CSARDSRGPLNNEQFF	TGCAGTGCTAGAGATAGTCGGGGGCCCTTGAACAATGAGCAGTTCTTC
TRBV20-1	TRBJ2-1	-	-	CSAREPNYNEQFF	TGCAGTGCTAGGGAGCCTAACTACAATGAGCAGTTCTTC
TRBV7-8	TRBJ1-1	-	-	CASSLAGWEAGNTEAFF	TGTGCAAGCAGCTTAGCGGGTTGGGAGGCAGGGAACACTGAAGCTTTCTTT
TRBV4-1	TRBJ2-1	-	TRBD2	CASKRLAGLPNEQFF	TGCGCCAGTAAGCGACTAGCGGGGCTCCCCAATGAGCAGTTCTTC